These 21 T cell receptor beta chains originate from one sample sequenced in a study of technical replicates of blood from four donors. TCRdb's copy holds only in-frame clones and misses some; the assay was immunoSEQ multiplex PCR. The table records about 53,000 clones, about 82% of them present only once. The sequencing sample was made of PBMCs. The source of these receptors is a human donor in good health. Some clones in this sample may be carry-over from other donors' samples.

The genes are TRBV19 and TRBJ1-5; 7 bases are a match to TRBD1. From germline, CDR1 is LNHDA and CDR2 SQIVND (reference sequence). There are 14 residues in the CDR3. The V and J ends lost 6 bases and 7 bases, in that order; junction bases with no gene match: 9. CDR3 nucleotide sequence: TGTGCCAGTAGGCAAGACAGGGTGCGGCAGCCCCAGCATTTT. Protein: CASRQDRVRQPQHF.

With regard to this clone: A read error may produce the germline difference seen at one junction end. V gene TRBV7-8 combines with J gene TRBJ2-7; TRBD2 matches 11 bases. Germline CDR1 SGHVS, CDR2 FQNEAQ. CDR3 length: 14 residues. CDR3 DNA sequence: TGTGCCAGCAGTTTAGCGGGGGGGGCCTACGAGCAGTACTTC. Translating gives CASSLAGGAYEQYF. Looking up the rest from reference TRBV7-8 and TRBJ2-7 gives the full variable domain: GAGVSQSPRYKVAKRGQDVALRCDPISGHVSLFWYQQALGQGPEFLTYFQNEAQLDKSGLPSDRFFAERPEGSVSTLKIQRTQQEDSAVYLCASSLAGGAYEQYFGPGTRLTVT.

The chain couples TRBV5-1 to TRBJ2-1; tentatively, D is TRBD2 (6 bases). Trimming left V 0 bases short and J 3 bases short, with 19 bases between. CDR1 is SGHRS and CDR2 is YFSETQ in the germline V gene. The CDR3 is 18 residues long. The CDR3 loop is CASSLGLHRGRSYNEQFF. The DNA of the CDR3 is TGCGCCAGCAGCTTGGGACTGCACAGAGGGAGGAGCTACAATGAGCAGTTCTTC.

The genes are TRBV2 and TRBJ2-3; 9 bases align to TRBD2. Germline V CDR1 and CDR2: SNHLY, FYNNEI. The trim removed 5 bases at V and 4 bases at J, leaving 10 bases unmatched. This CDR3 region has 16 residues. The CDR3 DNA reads TGTGCCAGCAGTCCCCAAGCGGGGGGCATCGCAGATACGCAGTATTTT. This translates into CASSPQAGGIADTQYF.

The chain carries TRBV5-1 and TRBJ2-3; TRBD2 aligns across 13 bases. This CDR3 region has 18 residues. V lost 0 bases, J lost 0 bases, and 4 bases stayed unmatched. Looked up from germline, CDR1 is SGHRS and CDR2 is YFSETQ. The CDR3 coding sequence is TGCGCCAGCAGCTTGGTACTAGCGGGGGGGCCTAGCACAGATACGCAGTATTTT. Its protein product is CASSLVLAGGPSTDTQYF. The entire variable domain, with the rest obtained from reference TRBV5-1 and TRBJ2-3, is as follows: KAGVTQTPRYLIKTRGQQVTLSCSPISGHRSVSWYQQTPGQGLQFLFEYFSETQRNKGNFPGRFSGRQFSNSRSEMNVSTLELGDSALYLCASSLVLAGGPSTDTQYFGPGTRLTVL.

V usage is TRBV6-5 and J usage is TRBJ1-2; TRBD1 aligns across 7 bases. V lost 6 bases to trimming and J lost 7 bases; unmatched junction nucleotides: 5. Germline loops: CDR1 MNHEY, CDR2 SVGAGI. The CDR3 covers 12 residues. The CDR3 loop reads CASRLQGFGYTF. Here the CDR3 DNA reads TGTGCCAGCAGATTACAGGGGTTTGGCTACACCTTC.

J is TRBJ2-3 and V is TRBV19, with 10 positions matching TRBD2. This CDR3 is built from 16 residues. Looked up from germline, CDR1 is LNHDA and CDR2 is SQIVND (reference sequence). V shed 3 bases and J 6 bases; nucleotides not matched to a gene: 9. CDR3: CASSILAGVGQDTQYF. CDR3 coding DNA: TGTGCCAGTAGTATCCTAGCGGGAGTGGGGCAGGATACGCAGTATTTT.

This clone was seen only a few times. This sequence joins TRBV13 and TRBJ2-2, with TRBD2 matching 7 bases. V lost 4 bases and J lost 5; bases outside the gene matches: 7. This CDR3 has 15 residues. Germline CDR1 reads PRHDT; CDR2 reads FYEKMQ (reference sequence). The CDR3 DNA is TGTGCCAGCAGCTCGCTAGCGGTGGGGACCGGGGAGCTGTTTTTT. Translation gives CASSSLAVGTGELFF.

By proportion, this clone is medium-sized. As DNA, the CDR3 is TGTGCCAGCAGCTTAGTAGACAGGGATAGGCATGGCTACACCTTC. Its protein product is CASSLVDRDRHGYTF. The chain is built from TRBV11-2 and TRBJ1-2; 7 bases align to TRBD1. The germline CDR1 and CDR2 sequences are SGHAT and FQNNGV. The length of the CDR3 is 15 residues. V lost 1 base to trimming and J lost 6 bases; unmatched junction nucleotides: 8.

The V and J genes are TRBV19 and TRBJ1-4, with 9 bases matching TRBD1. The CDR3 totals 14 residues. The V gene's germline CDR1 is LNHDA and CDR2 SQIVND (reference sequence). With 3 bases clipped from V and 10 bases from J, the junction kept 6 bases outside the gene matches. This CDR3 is CASSMGQGTGKLFF. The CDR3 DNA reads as TGTGCCAGTAGTATGGGACAGGGAACAGGAAAACTGTTTTTT.

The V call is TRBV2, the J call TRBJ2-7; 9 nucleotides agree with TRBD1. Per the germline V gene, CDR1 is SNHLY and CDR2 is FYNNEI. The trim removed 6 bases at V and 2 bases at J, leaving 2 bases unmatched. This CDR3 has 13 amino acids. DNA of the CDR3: TGTGCCAGCAGCCGGGACAGGGCCTACGAGCAGTACTTC. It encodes CASSRDRAYEQYF.

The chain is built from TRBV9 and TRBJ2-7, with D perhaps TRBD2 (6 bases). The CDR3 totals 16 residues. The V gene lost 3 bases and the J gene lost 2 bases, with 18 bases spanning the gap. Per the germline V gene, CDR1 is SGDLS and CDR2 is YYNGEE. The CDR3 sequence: CASSANPERTTYEQYF. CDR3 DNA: TGTGCCAGCAGCGCCAACCCGGAGCGGACTACCTACGAGCAGTACTTC. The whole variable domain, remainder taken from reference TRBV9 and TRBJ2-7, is DSGVTQTPKHLITATGQRVTLRCSPRSGDLSVYWYQQSLDQGLQFLIQYYNGEERAKGNILERFSAQQFPDLHSELNLSSLELGDSALYFCASSANPERTTYEQYFGPGTRLTVT.

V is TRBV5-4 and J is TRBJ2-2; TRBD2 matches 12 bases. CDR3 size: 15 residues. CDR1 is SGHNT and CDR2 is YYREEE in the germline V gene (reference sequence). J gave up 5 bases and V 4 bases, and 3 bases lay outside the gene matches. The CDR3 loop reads CASSLAGGRTGELFF. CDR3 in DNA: TGTGCCAGCAGCCTAGCGGGAGGGCGAACCGGGGAGCTGTTTTTT.

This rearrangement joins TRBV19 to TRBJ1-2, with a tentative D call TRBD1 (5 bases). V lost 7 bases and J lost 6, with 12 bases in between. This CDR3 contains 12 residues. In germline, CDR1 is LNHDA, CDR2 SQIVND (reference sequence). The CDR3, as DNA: TGTGCCAGTACCCAAGGGGAAAATGGCTACACCTTC. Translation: CASTQGENGYTF.

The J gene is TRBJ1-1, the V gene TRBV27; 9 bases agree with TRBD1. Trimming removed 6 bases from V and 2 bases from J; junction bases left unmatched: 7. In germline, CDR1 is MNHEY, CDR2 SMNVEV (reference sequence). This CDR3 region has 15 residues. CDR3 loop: CASRLHRGQNTEAFF. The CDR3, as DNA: TGTGCCAGCAGACTGCACAGGGGGCAAAACACTGAAGCTTTCTTT.

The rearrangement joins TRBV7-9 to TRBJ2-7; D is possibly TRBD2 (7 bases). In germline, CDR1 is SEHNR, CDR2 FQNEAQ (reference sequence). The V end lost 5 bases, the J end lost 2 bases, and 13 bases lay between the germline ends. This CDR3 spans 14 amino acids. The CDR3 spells CASSPAGGPYEQYF. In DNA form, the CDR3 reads TGTGCCAGCAGCCCCGCCGGGGGGCCCTACGAGCAGTACTTC.

CDR3 amino acids: CATRGGRASYEQYF. For the CDR3, the DNA is TGTGCCACTCGTGGCGGGAGAGCCTCCTACGAGCAGTACTTC. V is TRBV19 and J is TRBJ2-7; 7 bases fit TRBD2. The CDR3 sequence is 14 residues long. With 10 bases clipped from V and 0 bases from J, the junction kept 9 bases outside the gene matches. The germline CDR1 and CDR2 sequences are LNHDA and SQIVND (reference sequence).

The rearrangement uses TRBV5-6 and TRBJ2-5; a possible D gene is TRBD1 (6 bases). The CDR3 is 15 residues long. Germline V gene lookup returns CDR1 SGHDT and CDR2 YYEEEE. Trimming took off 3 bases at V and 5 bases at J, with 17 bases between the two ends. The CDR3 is CASSSRAGVRETQYF. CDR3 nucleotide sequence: TGTGCCAGCAGCTCGCGGGCAGGGGTGAGGGAGACCCAGTACTTC.

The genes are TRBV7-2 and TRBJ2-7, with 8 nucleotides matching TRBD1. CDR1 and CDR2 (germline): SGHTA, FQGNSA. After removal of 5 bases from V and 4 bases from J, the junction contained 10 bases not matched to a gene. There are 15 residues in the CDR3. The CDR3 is CASSPRGTGGYEQYF. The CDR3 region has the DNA TGTGCCAGCAGCCCGAGGGGGACAGGAGGGTACGAGCAGTACTTC. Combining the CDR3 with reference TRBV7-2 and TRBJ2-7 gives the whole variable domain GAGVSQSPSNKVTEKGKDVELRCDPISGHTALYWYRQSLGQGLEFLIYFQGNSAPDKSGLPSDRFSAERTGGSVSTLTIQRTQQEDSAVYLCASSPRGTGGYEQYFGPGTRLTVT.

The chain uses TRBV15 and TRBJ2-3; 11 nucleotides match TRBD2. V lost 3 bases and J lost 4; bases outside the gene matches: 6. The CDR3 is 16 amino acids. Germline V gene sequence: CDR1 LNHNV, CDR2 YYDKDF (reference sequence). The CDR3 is CATSSQLAGDPDTQYF. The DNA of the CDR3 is TGTGCCACCAGCAGTCAACTAGCGGGAGACCCAGATACGCAGTATTTT.

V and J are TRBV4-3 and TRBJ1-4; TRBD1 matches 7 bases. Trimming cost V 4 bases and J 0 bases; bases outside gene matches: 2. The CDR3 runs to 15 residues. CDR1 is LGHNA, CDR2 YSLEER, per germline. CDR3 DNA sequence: TGCGCCAGCAGCCGCCAGGGGGCAACTAATGAAAAACTGTTTTTT. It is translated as CASSRQGATNEKLFF.